The 23 T cell receptor beta chains reported below all come from one sample, sequenced in a study of graft-versus-host responses after intestinal transplantation. Clones were sequenced by immunoSEQ multiplex PCR, and TCRdb holds only the in-frame ones, with some missing. This table has tens of thousands of clones, 90% appearing once. No cognate antigen is known for these TCRs. The sample consisted of unstimulated CD8+ T cells sorted from spleen or lymph node cells, taken before intestinal transplant. All receptors derive from a human donor who received an intestinal transplant.

The DNA of the CDR3 is TGTGCCAGCAGCCCCCCCGACAACACAGATACGCAGTATTTT. Translating gives CASSPPDNTDTQYF. The rearrangement links TRBV5-4 to TRBJ2-3, with D unresolved. The ends were cut back, 4 bases at V and 2 bases at J, with 11 bases in the middle. Germline lookup yields CDR1 SGHNT and CDR2 YYREEE (reference sequence). The CDR3 is 14 amino acids.

The rearrangement links TRBV7-8 to TRBJ2-7; the D gene is possibly TRBD2 (6 bases). The CDR3 is 15 residues long. The germline V gene encodes CDR1 SGHVS and CDR2 FQNEAQ. Trimming left V 2 bases short and J 6 bases short, with 17 bases between. The CDR3 DNA reads TGTGCCAGCAGCTTACAAAGGGTCGGGGAGGCCGAGCAGTACTTC. Its translation is CASSLQRVGEAEQYF.

To note about this clone: Mismatch with germline at one junction end may stem from a read error. In DNA, the CDR3 is TGTGCTAGCAGCCCAACTCTGGGTAGCGGGGCCAAGCAGTTCTTC. Encoded protein: CASSPTLGSGAKQFF. J is TRBJ2-1 and V is TRBV7-7; the match to TRBD2 covers 8 bases. The CDR3 is 15 residues long. Germline-derived CDR1 and CDR2 are SSHAT and FNYEAQ (reference sequence).

The chain has TRBV10-2 and TRBJ1-1, with TRBD1 as a possible D gene (5 bases). V lost 3 bases and J 2 bases, leaving 10 bases between the germline ends. This CDR3 contains 14 residues. CDR1 and CDR2 from the germline V gene are WSHSY and SAAADI. For the CDR3, the DNA is TGCGCCAGCAGTGAACTCGACAGAAACACTGAAGCTTTCTTT. Translating gives CASSELDRNTEAFF.

In its sample, this clone was seen once. The chain joins TRBV9 to TRBJ1-1, with a tentative D call TRBD1 (5 bases). Germline values: CDR1 SGDLS, CDR2 YYNGEE. The CDR3 totals 13 residues. Between the trimmed V and J ends, which lost 3 bases and 6 bases, there was a span of 12 bases. This chain's CDR3 is CASSATGAPEAFF. The CDR3 DNA sequence: TGTGCCAGCAGCGCTACAGGAGCTCCTGAAGCTTTCTTT.

This clone was counted once. The chain combines TRBV28 with TRBJ1-4; TRBD1 matches at 8 bases. Trimming took 5 bases from V and 3 from J; bases not matched to a gene: 5. CDR1 and CDR2 from the germline V gene are MDHEN and SYDVKM. The CDR3 spans 15 residues. The CDR3 coding sequence is TGTGCCAGCAGTCAACTACAGGGGGCTAATGAAAAACTGTTTTTT. Translating it yields CASSQLQGANEKLFF.

V is TRBV6-1 and J is TRBJ1-2, with D perhaps matching TRBD1 (5 bases). From germline, CDR1 is MNHNS and CDR2 SASEGT. V lost 6 bases, J lost 0 bases, and 14 bases lay in between. The CDR3 has 15 residues. The CDR3 DNA reads as TGTGCCAGCAGCCGTACAGGTCCCCCTAACTATGGCTACACCTTC. Protein sequence: CASSRTGPPNYGYTF.

This chain links TRBV6-5 with TRBJ2-7; TRBD1 aligns across 10 bases. This CDR3 spans 12 amino acids. The ends lost 4 bases at V and 12 bases at J; junction bases unmatched: 6. The germline V gene has CDR1 MNHEY and CDR2 SVGAGI. Here the CDR3 DNA reads TGTGCCAGCAGTTCGACAGGGGGCACCGCGTACTTC. Amino acid sequence: CASSSTGGTAYF.

The chain carries TRBV7-9 and TRBJ2-1, with 9 bases that match TRBD1. V lost 5 bases to trimming and J lost 8 bases; unmatched junction nucleotides: 10. The CDR3 is 15 amino acids. Germline CDR1 reads SEHNR; CDR2 reads FQNEAQ (reference sequence). The CDR3 reads CASSLPGQGAHEQFF. As DNA, the CDR3 is TGTGCCAGCAGCCTGCCGGGACAGGGTGCCCATGAGCAGTTCTTC.

This sequence joins TRBV19 and TRBJ2-7; TRBD1 agrees at 9 bases. Germline V gene data show CDR1 as LNHDA and CDR2 as SQIVND (reference sequence). Losses at the gene ends were 7 bases for V and 2 bases for J; bases not matched to a gene: 3. The CDR3 length is 13 residues. The CDR3 here is CASKGTGPYEQYF. As DNA, the CDR3 is TGTGCCAGTAAAGGGACAGGGCCCTACGAGCAGTACTTC.

Only one count was recorded for this clone. The gene calls are TRBV19 and TRBJ1-1; D is possibly TRBD1 (6 bases). CDR1 is LNHDA and CDR2 is SQIVND in the germline V gene (reference sequence). The CDR3 sequence is 12 residues long. V lost 5 bases and J lost 6, with 10 bases in between. The CDR3 loop is CASSSSGAEAFF. CDR3 nucleotides: TGTGCCAGTAGTTCGTCAGGGGCTGAAGCTTTCTTT.

The chain joins TRBV25-1 to TRBJ2-1; 13 bases align to TRBD2. Germline loops: CDR1 MGHDK, CDR2 SYGVNS. CDR3 size: 17 residues. J was trimmed by 5 bases and V by 1 base; bases with no gene match: 5. CDR3 sequence reads: CASSESLAGGRNNEQFF. The CDR3 nucleotides are TGTGCCAGCAGTGAATCACTAGCGGGGGGGCGTAACAATGAGCAGTTCTTC.

V is TRBV9 and J is TRBJ1-2; 7 bases match TRBD1. CDR1 is SGDLS, CDR2 YYNGEE, per germline. CDR3 size: 14 residues. V lost 4 bases to trimming and J lost 3 bases; unmatched junction nucleotides: 6. The CDR3, as DNA: TGTGCCAGCAGCCCAGGGGGTGAAGACTATGGCTACACCTTC. Translation: CASSPGGEDYGYTF. Supplemented by reference TRBV9 and TRBJ1-2, the full variable domain reads DSGVTQTPKHLITATGQRVTLRCSPRSGDLSVYWYQQSLDQGLQFLIQYYNGEERAKGNILERFSAQQFPDLHSELNLSSLELGDSALYFCASSPGGEDYGYTFGSGTRLTVV.

In its sample, this clone was seen once. This chain joins TRBV27 and TRBJ2-1, with 7 bases identical to TRBD2. CDR3 size: 13 residues. Germline V lookup: CDR1 MNHEY, CDR2 SMNVEV (reference sequence). Unmatched junction bases numbered 3, after V lost 3 bases and J lost 7 bases. The CDR3 sequence: CASSFMGGNEQFF. The CDR3 DNA reads as TGTGCCAGCAGTTTTATGGGGGGGAATGAGCAGTTCTTC.

The genes are TRBV27 and TRBJ1-5; D may be TRBD1 (5 bases). Trimming removed 3 bases from V and 2 bases from J, with 26 bases in between. The V gene's germline CDR1 is MNHEY and CDR2 SMNVEV (reference sequence). This CDR3 contains 20 residues. CDR3 protein: CASSFANPTGGAVGNQPQHF. As DNA, the CDR3 is TGTGCCAGCAGTTTTGCGAACCCAACTGGAGGGGCAGTTGGCAATCAGCCCCAGCATTTT.

The V gene is TRBV4-1, the J gene TRBJ2-5; no clear D. The germline CDR1 and CDR2 sequences are MGHRA and YSYEKL. The CDR3 spans 15 residues. Trimming shortened V by 0 bases and J by 2 bases, and 10 bases separated the two germline ends. DNA of the CDR3: TGCGCCAGCAGCCAAGAACGGAGAATTCAAGAGACCCAGTACTTC. It translates to CASSQERRIQETQYF.

The chain employs TRBV5-5 and TRBJ2-1; 11 nucleotides align to TRBD2. Germline V CDR1 and CDR2: SGHKS, YYEKEE (reference sequence). Trimming at V came to 2 bases and at J to 3 bases, leaving 1 base not matched to a gene. The CDR3 runs to 15 residues. The CDR3 DNA is TGTGCCAGCAGCTTTGGGACTAGCGGCTACAATGAGCAGTTCTTC. This gives the protein CASSFGTSGYNEQFF.

This sequence joins TRBV27 and TRBJ2-1; 8 nucleotides agree with TRBD2. This CDR3 comprises 14 residues. V was pared by 5 bases and J by 8 bases, with 8 bases of the junction left unmatched. Germline values: CDR1 MNHEY, CDR2 SMNVEV (reference sequence). CDR3 loop: CASSPRGGLDEQFF. DNA of the CDR3: TGTGCCAGCAGTCCCCGGGGGGGCTTAGATGAGCAGTTCTTC.

The J gene is TRBJ2-3, the V gene TRBV27; 12 nucleotides line up with TRBD2. Germline loops: CDR1 MNHEY, CDR2 SMNVEV (reference sequence). The J segment lost 2 bases and the V segment lost 3 bases, leaving 9 bases of the junction unmatched. The CDR3 covers 18 residues. CDR3 sequence reads: CASSFSSGGAIITDTQYF. The CDR3 DNA reads as TGTGCCAGCAGTTTTTCTAGCGGGGGGGCTATTATCACAGATACGCAGTATTTT.

J is TRBJ1-4 and V is TRBV12-5; no clear D. The V end lost 6 bases, the J end lost 8 bases, and 13 bases lay between the germline ends. The CDR3 has 13 amino acids. Per germline, CDR1 LGHNT and CDR2 FRNRAP. CDR3 loop: CASGLNYGEKLFF. Written as DNA, the CDR3 is TGTGCTAGTGGACTAAACTATGGAGAAAAACTGTTTTTT.

This chain connects TRBV7-9 to TRBJ1-5, with D tentatively TRBD1 (5 bases). The CDR3 totals 18 residues. Germline values: CDR1 SEHNR, CDR2 FQNEAQ (reference sequence). Trimming removed 1 base from V and 2 bases from J, with 18 bases in between. The CDR3 DNA reads TGTGCCAGCAGCTTAGGGGGGGGGAGTGGTATACGCAATCAGCCCCAGCATTTT. Amino acid sequence: CASSLGGGSGIRNQPQHF.

The CDR3 nucleotides are TGTGCCAGTAGTTCCTTGCGGGACAGCAATCAGCCCCAGCATTTT. It encodes CASSSLRDSNQPQHF. This chain links TRBV19 with TRBJ1-5; D is perhaps TRBD1 (5 bases). The CDR3 has 15 residues. Germline V gene sequence: CDR1 LNHDA, CDR2 SQIVND (reference sequence). The germline V and J ends were trimmed by 5 bases and 1 base, with 12 bases remaining between them.

CDR3 DNA sequence: TGTGCCAGCAGCGTAGCTTCACAGGGCCATAATGAAAAACTGTTTTTT. This sequence encodes CASSVASQGHNEKLFF. This chain uses TRBV9 with TRBJ1-4, with D possibly TRBD1 on 6 matching bases. The CDR3 is 16 amino acids. V lost 0 bases to trimming and J lost 4 bases, with 13 bases between them. From germline, CDR1 is SGDLS and CDR2 YYNGEE.